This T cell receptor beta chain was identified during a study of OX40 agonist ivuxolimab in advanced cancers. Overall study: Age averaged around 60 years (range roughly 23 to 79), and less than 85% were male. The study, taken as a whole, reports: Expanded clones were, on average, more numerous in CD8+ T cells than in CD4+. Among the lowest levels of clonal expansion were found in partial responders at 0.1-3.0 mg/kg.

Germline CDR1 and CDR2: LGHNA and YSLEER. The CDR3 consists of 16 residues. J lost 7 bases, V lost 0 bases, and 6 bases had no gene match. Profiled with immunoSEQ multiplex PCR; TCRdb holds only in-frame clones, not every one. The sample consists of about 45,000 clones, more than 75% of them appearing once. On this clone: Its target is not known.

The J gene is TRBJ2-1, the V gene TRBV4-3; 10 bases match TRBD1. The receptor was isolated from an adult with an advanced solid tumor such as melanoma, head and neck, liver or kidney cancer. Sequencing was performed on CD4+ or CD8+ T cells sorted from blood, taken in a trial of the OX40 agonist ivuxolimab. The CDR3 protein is CASSQDRTGGRNEQFF. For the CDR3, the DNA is TGCGCCAGCAGCCAAGATAGGACAGGGGGTAGGAATGAGCAGTTCTTC.